This record covers a single T cell receptor beta chain. Its antigen is not known. Per the germline V gene, CDR1 is SGHRS and CDR2 is YFSETQ. This CDR3 region has 14 residues. V gave up 0 bases and J gave up 2 bases, with 8 bases separating them. The repertoire was sequenced with immunoSEQ multiplex PCR; TCRdb's copy has only in-frame clones and lacks some. The table records about 48,000 clones, around nine tenths of them present only once. This sample was included in a study of OX40 agonist ivuxolimab in advanced cancers. The wider study: Intravenous ivuxolimab at 0.01 to 10 mg/kg was given to patients every 2 weeks.

Findings of the study overall: At 0.1-3.0 mg/kg, partial responders had clonal expansion among the lowest observed. Relative to CD4+ cells, CD8+ T cells on average had more expanded clones.

The chain joins TRBV5-1 to TRBJ1-2; a possible D gene is TRBD1 (6 bases). Sample: CD4+ or CD8+ T cells sorted from blood, taken in a trial of the OX40 agonist ivuxolimab. This TCR was sampled from an adult with an advanced solid tumor such as melanoma, head and neck, liver or kidney cancer. The CDR3 coding sequence is TGCGCCAGCAGCTTGGAGGGGGGCAACTATGGCTACACCTTC. Translating gives CASSLEGGNYGYTF.